This is a list of T cell receptor beta chains from one sample in a study of T cells in Graves' hyperthyroidism and ophthalmopathy. MiXCR, applied by TCRdb to the multiplex PCR reads, yields one record per CDR3 protein. In the table there are hundreds of thousands of distinct CDR3 sequences, around 13% of which are singletons. Sequenced sample: blood. The receptors shown here come from a woman in her forties or fifties with Graves' ophthalmopathy. The conserved cysteine and the conserved F or W are not part of the CDR3 here. The order of the fields is CDR3 length, V gene, J gene, CDR3 protein.

cdr3_length: 10; v_call: TRBV12-3/TRBV12-4; j_call: TRBJ2-7; cdr3_aa: ASSFFPYEQY
cdr3_length: 14; v_call: TRBV20-1; j_call: TRBJ1-1; cdr3_aa: SARELRTGTGTEAF
cdr3_length: 12; v_call: TRBV30; j_call: TRBJ2-3; cdr3_aa: AWSISGSVDTQY
cdr3_length: 16; v_call: TRBV28; j_call: TRBJ1-5; cdr3_aa: AGSTIDQWDRGDQPQH
cdr3_length: 12; v_call: TRBV24-1; j_call: TRBJ1-5; cdr3_aa: ATSASGINQPQH
cdr3_length: 14; v_call: TRBV5-6; j_call: TRBJ2-1; cdr3_aa: ASSLVGDNSYNEQF
cdr3_length: 14; v_call: TRBV9; j_call: TRBJ2-7; cdr3_aa: ASSVGGQGSSYEQY
cdr3_length: 12; v_call: TRBV19; j_call: TRBJ2-1; cdr3_aa: ASSMVRSYNEQF
cdr3_length: 12; v_call: TRBV9; j_call: TRBJ1-1; cdr3_aa: ASSLGRRDTEAF
cdr3_length: 14; v_call: TRBV6-2/TRBV6-3; j_call: TRBJ1-5; cdr3_aa: ASSGTGEVMGQPQH
cdr3_length: 9; v_call: TRBV30; j_call: TRBJ1-3; cdr3_aa: AWIPGRTIY
cdr3_length: 14; v_call: TRBV12-3/TRBV12-4; j_call: TRBJ1-5; cdr3_aa: ASSSLSAGRNQPQH
cdr3_length: 13; v_call: TRBV7-9; j_call: TRBJ1-1; cdr3_aa: ASSLTRGNQGVAF
cdr3_length: 11; v_call: TRBV7-8; j_call: TRBJ1-2; cdr3_aa: ASSAGGAYGYT
cdr3_length: 13; v_call: TRBV7-2; j_call: TRBJ1-2; cdr3_aa: ASSLVDQGALGYT
cdr3_length: 12; v_call: TRBV7-9; j_call: TRBJ1-6; cdr3_aa: ASSLDLDNSPLH
cdr3_length: 11; v_call: TRBV6-5; j_call: TRBJ1-1; cdr3_aa: ASSYRQNTKAF
cdr3_length: 16; v_call: TRBV3-1; j_call: TRBJ2-3; cdr3_aa: ASSQDLAGTGGTDTQY
cdr3_length: 12; v_call: TRBV27; j_call: TRBJ2-1; cdr3_aa: ASSLLGGDNEQF
cdr3_length: 20; v_call: TRBV6-5; j_call: TRBJ1-5; cdr3_aa: ASSSYGGPGPVTGSGGQPQH
cdr3_length: 13; v_call: TRBV3-1; j_call: TRBJ1-6; cdr3_aa: ASSQVAQGNSPLH
cdr3_length: 15; v_call: TRBV27; j_call: TRBJ2-7; cdr3_aa: ASSLVSPGPNSYEQY
cdr3_length: 11; v_call: TRBV20-1; j_call: TRBJ2-7; cdr3_aa: SARDPAGTEQY
cdr3_length: 14; v_call: TRBV20-1; j_call: TRBJ1-6; cdr3_aa: SAKAAGGSYNSPLH
cdr3_length: 12; v_call: TRBV7-2; j_call: TRBJ1-5; cdr3_aa: ASSFSGVGQPQH
cdr3_length: 13; v_call: TRBV18; j_call: TRBJ1-1; cdr3_aa: ASSPPVGLNTEAF
cdr3_length: 14; v_call: TRBV4-1; j_call: TRBJ1-2; cdr3_aa: ASSQVYGGASYGYT
cdr3_length: 13; v_call: TRBV4-2; j_call: TRBJ2-7; cdr3_aa: ASSQNTGGSYEQY
cdr3_length: 13; v_call: TRBV20-1; j_call: TRBJ2-1; cdr3_aa: SARDPPGAYNEQF
cdr3_length: 16; v_call: TRBV28; j_call: TRBJ1-5; cdr3_aa: ASSPTATGRLGGQPQH
cdr3_length: 12; v_call: TRBV18; j_call: TRBJ1-1; cdr3_aa: ASSPLKENTEAF
cdr3_length: 11; v_call: TRBV7-3; j_call: TRBJ2-1; cdr3_aa: ASSAPGLALQF
cdr3_length: 11; v_call: TRBV11-3; j_call: TRBJ2-7; cdr3_aa: ASSSPSPYEQY
cdr3_length: 13; v_call: TRBV4-3; j_call: TRBJ2-2; cdr3_aa: ASSQASTNTGELF
cdr3_length: 14; v_call: TRBV4-2; j_call: TRBJ1-1; cdr3_aa: ASSPGVGQGKTEAF
cdr3_length: 12; v_call: TRBV6-2/TRBV6-3; j_call: TRBJ2-7; cdr3_aa: ASSTLGLAYEQY
cdr3_length: 12; v_call: TRBV20-1; j_call: TRBJ2-7; cdr3_aa: SARGDRYSYEQY
cdr3_length: 11; v_call: TRBV7-2; j_call: TRBJ1-2; cdr3_aa: ASSFRQGDGYT
cdr3_length: 12; v_call: TRBV4-1; j_call: TRBJ1-2; cdr3_aa: ASSQPGQNYGYT
cdr3_length: 12; v_call: TRBV24-1; j_call: TRBJ1-2; cdr3_aa: ATSDRDSIYGYT
cdr3_length: 13; v_call: TRBV7-9; j_call: TRBJ2-1; cdr3_aa: ASSLRGSAYNEQF
cdr3_length: 13; v_call: TRBV20-1; j_call: TRBJ2-3; cdr3_aa: SAQVAGGSTDTQY
cdr3_length: 12; v_call: TRBV20-1; j_call: TRBJ2-3; cdr3_aa: SARGERSTDTQY
cdr3_length: 13; v_call: TRBV13; j_call: TRBJ1-3; cdr3_aa: ASSFGLGSGNTIY
cdr3_length: 12; v_call: TRBV28; j_call: TRBJ1-2; cdr3_aa: ASSFRVRTNGYT
cdr3_length: 15; v_call: TRBV2; j_call: TRBJ2-4; cdr3_aa: ASSEMATGVAKNIQY
cdr3_length: 14; v_call: TRBV5-1; j_call: TRBJ2-2; cdr3_aa: ASSLVGTANTRELF
cdr3_length: 12; v_call: TRBV7-3; j_call: TRBJ1-2; cdr3_aa: ASSPTAGGSGYT
cdr3_length: 13; v_call: TRBV7-3; j_call: TRBJ2-3; cdr3_aa: ASSPPGQGWDTQY
cdr3_length: 16; v_call: TRBV7-9; j_call: TRBJ2-1; cdr3_aa: ASSLSLAGEEVGNEQF
cdr3_length: 13; v_call: TRBV20-1; j_call: TRBJ1-1; cdr3_aa: SASHRTGRDTEAF
cdr3_length: 14; v_call: TRBV28; j_call: TRBJ2-7; cdr3_aa: ASTAGASVHSYEQY
cdr3_length: 15; v_call: TRBV7-2; j_call: TRBJ2-1; cdr3_aa: ASSTLSSGISYNEQF
cdr3_length: 14; v_call: TRBV5-8; j_call: TRBJ2-2; cdr3_aa: ASSKLLSDRTGELF
cdr3_length: 17; v_call: TRBV4-2; j_call: TRBJ2-5; cdr3_aa: ASSQGAVGSGEGRETQY
cdr3_length: 16; v_call: TRBV7-6; j_call: TRBJ2-7; cdr3_aa: ASSTGTSGSTGSYEQY
cdr3_length: 14; v_call: TRBV6-2/TRBV6-3; j_call: TRBJ1-3; cdr3_aa: ASSLGPIASGNTIY
cdr3_length: 14; v_call: TRBV7-2; j_call: TRBJ2-3; cdr3_aa: ASSLRLQLSTDTQY
cdr3_length: 16; v_call: TRBV28; j_call: TRBJ2-2; cdr3_aa: ASSLFYGGSSNTGELF
cdr3_length: 13; v_call: TRBV28; j_call: TRBJ2-7; cdr3_aa: ATSPPRGLSYEQY